This T cell receptor (beta chain) was sequenced in a study of T cell changes during pregnancy in multiple sclerosis. The repertoire was sequenced with immunoSEQ multiplex PCR; TCRdb's copy has only in-frame clones and lacks some. The repertoire holds 55,000 to 75,000 clones, with about 93% as singletons. This CDR3 comprises 17 residues. The germline gives CDR1 SGHRS, CDR2 YFSETQ. Germline trimming cut 4 bases from V and 3 bases from J; bases unmatched to any gene: 8. Specimen: peripheral blood, collected in the third trimester of pregnancy. This clonotype originated in a female donor in good health, enrolled as a control in a pregnancy study. V and J are TRBV5-1 and TRBJ2-3; 13 nucleotides line up with TRBD2. DNA for the CDR3: TGCGCCAGCAGCGCAGGACTAGCGGGGGCCGGGACAGATACGCAGTATTTT. This gives the protein CASSAGLAGAGTDTQYF.